This entry lists 20 T cell receptor beta chains sequenced from one sample in a study of blood T cell repertoires in COVID-19. Profiled with immunoSEQ multiplex PCR; TCRdb holds only in-frame clones, not every one. The sample consists of under 250,000 clones, 84% of them appearing once. The source material was peripheral blood. These TCRs come from a woman aged 55-69 years with acute or convalescent COVID-19.

The chain has TRBV6-5 and TRBJ1-1; 8 positions agree with TRBD1. From germline, CDR1 is MNHEY and CDR2 SVGAGI. V trimming: 6 bases; J trimming: 4 bases; junction bases outside the gene matches: 10. The length of the CDR3 is 15 residues. CDR3 residues: CASRAFSGGGTEAFF. The CDR3 DNA reads TGTGCCAGCAGGGCCTTTTCAGGGGGCGGCACTGAAGCTTTCTTT.

The chain has TRBV4-1 and TRBJ1-2, with D uncertain. There are 14 residues in the CDR3. CDR1 is MGHRA and CDR2 is YSYEKL in the germline V gene. The ends were cut back, 0 bases at V and 2 bases at J, with 7 bases in the middle. The CDR3 sequence: CASSQDRGNYGYTF. The CDR3 DNA reads as TGCGCCAGCAGCCAAGATCGGGGAAACTATGGCTACACCTTC.

The chain is built from TRBV5-1 and TRBJ2-3, with a tentative D call TRBD2 (6 bases). The CDR3 spans 13 residues. V gave up 5 bases and J gave up 2 bases, with 9 bases separating them. Looked up from germline, CDR1 is SGHRS and CDR2 is YFSETQ. The CDR3 here is CASSRGTTDTQYF. In nucleotides, the CDR3 is TGCGCCAGCAGTCGGGGGACCACAGATACGCAGTATTTT.

The chain has TRBV27 and TRBJ1-1; 8 nucleotides match TRBD1. Germline V gives CDR1 MNHEY, CDR2 SMNVEV (reference sequence). The trim removed 0 bases at V and 6 bases at J, leaving 9 bases unmatched. The CDR3 has 16 residues. Written as DNA, the CDR3 is TGTGCCAGCAGTTTATCTTGGACAGGGATTTACGCTGAAGCTTTCTTT. It specifies CASSLSWTGIYAEAFF.

The gene calls are TRBV7-3 and TRBJ2-7; tentative D call: TRBD1 (6 bases). The length of the CDR3 is 16 residues. V lost 6 bases, J lost 0 bases, and 18 bases lay in between. Germline V CDR1 and CDR2: SGHTA, FQGTGA. The CDR3 spells CASRTNRDTDSYEQYF. The CDR3, as DNA: TGTGCCAGCAGAACAAACCGGGACACAGACTCCTACGAGCAGTACTTC. Full variable domain (outside the CDR3, taken from reference TRBV7-3 and TRBJ2-7): GAGVSQTPSNKVTEKGKYVELRCDPISGHTALYWYRQSLGQGPEFLIYFQGTGAADDSGLPNDRFFAVRPEGSVSTLKIQRTERGDSAVYLCASRTNRDTDSYEQYFGPGTRLTVT.

This chain joins TRBV7-9 and TRBJ1-1, with 10 bases lining up with TRBD1. The germline gives CDR1 SEHNR, CDR2 FQNEAQ (reference sequence). Germline trimming cut 4 bases from V and 4 bases from J; bases unmatched to any gene: 12. The CDR3 length is 17 residues. CDR3 in amino acids: CASSWSRDRGSGTEAFF. DNA for the CDR3: TGTGCCAGCAGCTGGAGCCGGGACAGGGGATCAGGCACTGAAGCTTTCTTT.

The gene calls are TRBV29-1 and TRBJ2-7, with 10 bases fitting TRBD1. This CDR3 has 14 amino acids. The ends lost 1 base at V and 2 bases at J; junction bases unmatched: 2. CDR1 is SQVTM and CDR2 is ANQGSEA in the germline V gene. The CDR3: CSVEVGTGAYEQYF. The CDR3 nucleotides read TGCAGCGTTGAAGTCGGGACAGGGGCCTACGAGCAGTACTTC.

In its sample, this clone was seen a few times. The chain recombines TRBV4-2 with TRBJ1-4; perhaps TRBD1 as D (6 bases). The ends were cut back, 2 bases at V and 7 bases at J, with 17 bases in the middle. In germline, CDR1 is LGHNA, CDR2 YNFKEQ. This CDR3 comprises 16 residues. This CDR3 is CASSQRTGGAAEKLFF. The CDR3 DNA sequence: TGTGCCAGCAGCCAAAGGACGGGGGGGGCCGCTGAAAAACTGTTTTTT.

The chain uses TRBV6-5 and TRBJ2-3; weak D call: TRBD1 (5 bases). Looked up from germline, CDR1 is MNHEY and CDR2 is SVGAGI. Trimming took 6 bases from V and 0 from J, leaving 13 bases between them. This CDR3 contains 15 residues. DNA of the CDR3: TGTGCCAGCAGCATCGACAGATCTAGCACAGATACGCAGTATTTT. It codes for CASSIDRSSTDTQYF.

The rearrangement joins TRBV5-1 to TRBJ2-1; the D gene is possibly TRBD1 (5 bases). CDR3 length: 16 residues. The germline V and J ends were trimmed by 0 bases and 4 bases, with 14 bases remaining between them. Germline V gene lookup returns CDR1 SGHRS and CDR2 YFSETQ. CDR3 residues: CASSLGWRQGYNEQFF. CDR3 bases: TGCGCCAGCAGCTTGGGATGGCGGCAGGGATACAATGAGCAGTTCTTC.

Comment on this clone: One junction end does not reproduce the germline sequence, and a read error may be involved. This chain connects TRBV9 to TRBJ2-1, with 12 bases aligning to TRBD1. CDR3 length equals 16 residues. CDR1 SGDLS and CDR2 YYNGEE come from the germline V gene. The CDR3 reads CASSPRGQGAYNEQFF. The CDR3 DNA reads as TGTGCCAGCAGCCCACGGGGACAGGGGGCCTATAATGAGCAGTTCTTC.

This chain connects TRBV10-2 to TRBJ1-3; tentatively, D is TRBD1 (5 bases). CDR1 is WSHSY and CDR2 is SAAADI in the germline V gene. Deletions cut 0 bases from V and 2 bases from J, with 8 bases between. The CDR3 is 15 residues long. DNA of the CDR3: TGCGCCAGCAGTGAGTCGGGGGGGGCTGGAAACACCATATATTTT. Protein: CASSESGGAGNTIYF.

V gene TRBV12-3 or TRBV12-4 combines with J gene TRBJ1-2; D not certain. The V end lost 1 base, the J end lost 2 bases, and 5 bases lay between the germline ends. The CDR3 contains 13 residues. Here the CDR3 DNA reads TGTGCCAGCAGTTTAGTACAAAACTATGGCTACACCTTC. Translation gives CASSLVQNYGYTF.

The chain recombines TRBV19 with TRBJ2-5; 7 bases match TRBD2. The length of the CDR3 is 13 residues. CDR1 and CDR2 from the germline V gene are LNHDA and SQIVND (reference sequence). V dropped 4 bases and J dropped 4; count of bases not matched to a gene: 3. In DNA form, the CDR3 reads TGTGCCAGTAGTAGCGGACTAGGAGAGACCCAGTACTTC. Amino acid sequence: CASSSGLGETQYF.

The rearrangement links TRBV6-5 to TRBJ1-1, with D unresolved. V was trimmed by 7 bases and J by 0 bases, leaving 12 bases between them. The CDR3 consists of 14 residues. Germline V lookup: CDR1 MNHEY, CDR2 SVGAGI. The CDR3 bases are TGTGCCAGCAAAAGGACCGGGGTGAACACTGAAGCTTTCTTT. Translating it yields CASKRTGVNTEAFF.

This rearrangement joins TRBV28 to TRBJ2-1, with TRBD2 matching 9 bases. In germline, CDR1 is MDHEN, CDR2 SYDVKM. The CDR3 contains 17 residues. Trimming at V came to 5 bases and at J to 3 bases, leaving 11 bases not matched to a gene. CDR3 DNA: TGTGCCAGCAGTCCCACCCCTGGAGCGGGGGGCTACAATGAGCAGTTCTTC. Translated: CASSPTPGAGGYNEQFF.

V usage is TRBV7-2 and J usage is TRBJ2-7; D not certain. The germline CDR1 and CDR2 sequences are SGHTA and FQGNSA. The germline V and J ends were trimmed by 7 bases and 4 bases, with 17 bases remaining between them. This CDR3 region has 14 residues. The CDR3 here is CASTSASRWYEQYF. CDR3 sequence (DNA): TGTGCCAGCACTTCAGCTAGTCGTTGGTACGAGCAGTACTTC.

The chain combines TRBV25-1 with TRBJ2-3, with D uncertain. V was pared by 2 bases and J by 8 bases, with 8 bases between. Germline assignment: CDR1 MGHDK and CDR2 SYGVNS. This CDR3 comprises 12 residues. The DNA of the CDR3 is TGTGCCAGCAGTGAACTCGATAGTACGCAGTATTTT. Amino acids: CASSELDSTQYF.

The CDR3 DNA reads TGTGCCAGCAGTCCCCTATTCACTGAAGCTTTCTTT. It translates to CASSPLFTEAFF. The chain links TRBV28 to TRBJ1-1; no firm D call. Between the trimmed V and J ends, which lost 5 bases and 4 bases, there was a span of 8 bases. The germline CDR1 and CDR2 sequences are MDHEN and SYDVKM. CDR3 length: 12 amino acids.

The V call is TRBV7-3, the J call TRBJ1-1; D is uncertain. The ends were cut back, 5 bases at V and 1 base at J, with 8 bases in the middle. The germline V gene has CDR1 SGHTA and CDR2 FQGTGA. The CDR3 length is 13 residues. CDR3 nucleotides: TGTGCCAGCAGCATGAACAAGAACACTGAAGCTTTCTTT. Amino acids: CASSMNKNTEAFF.